A selection of T cell receptor beta chains follows, all from one sample in a study of cytomegalovirus exposure and HLA in healthy donors. Data came from immunoSEQ multiplex PCR; TCRdb stores just in-frame clones and leaves some out. Of about 160,000 clones in the sample, 65% to 85% were seen once. Specimen: PBMCs. The receptors originated from a man aged 35-49 years in good health and CMV-seropositive. CDR3s include the opening cysteine and the closing phenylalanine or tryptophan. A D gene is named only where the DNA matches it firmly. For some rows the clone size is stated as once, few or many, or as a class when expanded; others skip it.

CDR3aa	CDR3nt	abundance	j_gene	len	v_gene	d_gene
CASRIDRYMGPLHF	TGTGCCAGCAGGATCGACAGATACATGGGACCCCTCCACTTT	few	TRBJ1-6	14	TRBV6-5	-
CASSQFRDTVYGYTF	TGCGCCAGCAGCCAATTCCGGGACACTGTCTATGGCTACACCTTC	-	TRBJ1-2	15	TRBV4-1	-
CASSLVPFHEQYF	TGTGCCAGCAGTTTAGTTCCATTCCACGAGCAGTACTTC	few	TRBJ2-7	13	TRBV27	-
CATSDFLEPQHF	TGTGCCACCAGCGACTTTCTGGAGCCCCAGCATTTT	-	TRBJ1-5	12	TRBV15	-
CASSGDRGQETQYF	TGTGCCAGCAGCGGGGACAGGGGGCAAGAGACCCAGTACTTC	-	TRBJ2-5	14	TRBV7-2	TRBD1
CASSPDPDRREAFF	TGTGCCAGTAGTCCCGATCCGGACAGGAGAGAAGCTTTCTTT	few	TRBJ1-1	14	TRBV19	TRBD1
CASSSGQGADTGELFF	TGTGCCAGCAGCTCCGGACAGGGGGCAGACACCGGGGAGCTGTTTTTT	-	TRBJ2-2	16	TRBV7-3	TRBD1
CASSQATFMNTEAFF	TGCGCCAGCAGCCAAGCGACATTCATGAACACTGAAGCTTTCTTT	-	TRBJ1-1	15	TRBV4-1	-
CASSPEAGAGANVLTF	TGTGCCAGCAGCCCGGAGGCAGGGGCTGGGGCCAACGTCCTGACTTTC	-	TRBJ2-6	16	TRBV7-2	-
CASSGKDSVQETQYF	TGTGCCAGCAGTGGAAAGGACAGCGTACAAGAGACCCAGTACTTC	-	TRBJ2-5	15	TRBV6-1	-
CSAWIPQGRTSPLHF	TGCAGCGCGTGGATCCCACAGGGAAGGACTTCACCCCTCCACTTT	once	TRBJ1-6	15	TRBV29-1	-
CASSPGTGKAGELFF	TGTGCCAGCAGCCCAGGGACAGGGAAGGCCGGGGAGCTGTTTTTT	-	TRBJ2-2	15	TRBV7-8	TRBD1